Presented here are 2 T cell receptor beta chains from one specimen sequenced in a study of tissue T cells after allogeneic stem cell transplantation. Sequenced by immunoSEQ multiplex PCR; TCRdb stores in-frame clones only, minus some. The data hold about 48,000 clones, with 73% observed a single time. Sequenced input: sorted cells pooled from one or two spleens. These receptors were taken from a pool of C57BL/6 mice in good health.

As concerns this clone: Germline and genes here are mouse. The CDR3 extends 1 residue past the end of the read, so its final part is completed from the germline J gene. V gene TRBV19 combines with J gene TRBJ1-6, with D uncertain. TRBJ1-6 is labeled an ORF, and its function is uncertain. The V and J ends lost 2 bases and 2 bases respectively, with 8 bases between them. Looked up from germline, CDR1 is FNHDT and CDR2 is SITEND (reference sequence). There are 15 residues in the CDR3. CDR3 DNA, as far as it was read: TGTGCCAGCAGTATCAGGAGGGCCTATAATTCGCCCCTCTAC. Protein product: CASSIRRAYNSPLY. The CDR3, in full, reads CASSIRRAYNSPLYF.

For this clone: Germline and genes here are mouse. The observed sequence ends 1 residue before the CDR3 terminus, with the missing tail filled in from the germline J gene. The V gene is TRBV5, the J gene TRBJ2-5; 10 positions match TRBD2. The V gene end was trimmed by 0 bases and the J gene end by 1 base; junction bases not matched to a gene: 1. The germline CDR1 and CDR2 sequences are LGHNA and YNLKQL (reference sequence). This CDR3 spans 16 amino acids. The sequenced CDR3 bases are TGTGCCAGCAGCCAAGAGGACTGGGGGCACCAAGACACCCAGTAC. It yields the protein CASSQEDWGHQDTQY. The full CDR3 is CASSQEDWGHQDTQYF.